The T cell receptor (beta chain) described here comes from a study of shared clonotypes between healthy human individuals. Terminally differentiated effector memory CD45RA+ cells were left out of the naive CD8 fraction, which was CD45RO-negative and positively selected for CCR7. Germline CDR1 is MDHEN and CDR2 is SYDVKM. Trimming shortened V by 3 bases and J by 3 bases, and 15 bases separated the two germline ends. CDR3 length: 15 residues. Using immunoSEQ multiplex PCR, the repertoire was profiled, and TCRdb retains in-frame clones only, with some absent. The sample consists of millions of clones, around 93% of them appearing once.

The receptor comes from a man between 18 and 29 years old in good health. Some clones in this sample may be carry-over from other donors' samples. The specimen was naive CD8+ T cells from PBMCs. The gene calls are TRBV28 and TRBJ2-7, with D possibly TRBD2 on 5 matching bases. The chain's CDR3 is CASSLGAGPYYEQYF. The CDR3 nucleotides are TGTGCCAGCAGTTTGGGAGCCGGGCCCTACTACGAGCAGTACTTC.